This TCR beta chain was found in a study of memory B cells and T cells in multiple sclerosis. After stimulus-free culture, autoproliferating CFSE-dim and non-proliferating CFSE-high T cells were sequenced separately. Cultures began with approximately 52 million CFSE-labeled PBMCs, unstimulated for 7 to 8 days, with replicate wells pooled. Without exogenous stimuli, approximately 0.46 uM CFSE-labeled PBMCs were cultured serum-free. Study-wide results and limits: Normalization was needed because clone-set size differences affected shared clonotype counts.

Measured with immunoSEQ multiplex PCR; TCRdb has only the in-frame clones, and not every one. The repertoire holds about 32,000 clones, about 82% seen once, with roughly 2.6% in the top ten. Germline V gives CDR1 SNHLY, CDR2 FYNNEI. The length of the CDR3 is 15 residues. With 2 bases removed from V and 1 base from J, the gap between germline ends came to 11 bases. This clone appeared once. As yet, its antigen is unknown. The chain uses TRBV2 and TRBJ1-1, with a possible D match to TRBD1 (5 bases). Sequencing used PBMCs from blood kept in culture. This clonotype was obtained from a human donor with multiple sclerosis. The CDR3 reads CASSERATANTEAFF. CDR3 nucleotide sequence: TGTGCCAGCAGTGAACGGGCGACAGCGAACACTGAAGCTTTCTTT.